The entry below gives a single TCR beta chain sequence along with its context. The clone's antigen remains unknown. Base qualities are not recorded, but no much larger clone differs from it by a single base. The data stem from a study of shared clonotypes between healthy human individuals (TCRdb year 2020). With regard to the full study: Three men and two women, aged 18 to 49 years, made up the cohort. The study deeply sequenced blood TCR repertoires of several healthy adults to estimate repertoire size and the extent of clonotype sharing between individuals. To increase sequencing depth and limit assay-specific biases, different laboratories used diverse techniques to prepare libraries and sequence TCR repertoires. Per donor, leukapheresis produced somewhere between about 0.94 and 9.5 billion PBMCs. For each donor, three plates each were used for CD4 naive and CD4 memory, two plates were used for CD8 naive, and one plate was used for CD8 memory. What the work shows at the level of the full study, not this receptor alone: The small number of donors limited the genetic and exposure-history diversity represented. Larger estimated clonotype richness was generally found for naive subsets than for memory subsets. Sampling was restricted to blood, and TCR repertoires in tissues likely differ from the TCR repertoires found in blood. Based on pairwise subsampling, the degree of clonotype sharing among donors was expected to be affected by sequencing depth. Higher generation probabilities were observed for clonotypes shared by all four sorted-subset donors than for non-shared clonotypes. Even with the large sequencing depth, rarefaction of the sorted-subset datasets indicated that sequencing was incomplete. Across a few donors, around 5% of naive CD4, roughly 3.5% of naive CD8, approximately 2.5% of memory CD4, and 0.3% to 0.45% of memory CD8 clonotypes were shared.

CD8 naive samples consisted of CD45RO-negative cells that were positively selected for CCR7, yielding a CD45RA+CCR7+ population without TemRA cells. The donors were healthy, HIV-negative adults who had no recently reported acute infections or vaccinations. All donors were Caucasian adults living in Nashville, Tennessee, USA. Blood was collected by leukapheresis, and PBMCs were isolated by Ficoll-Histopaque density gradient centrifugation and then cryopreserved in liquid nitrogen vapor phase. Purity and quantity of every magnetically sorted T cell population were checked by analytical flow cytometry. From each sorted fraction, genomic DNA was isolated and quantified by UV absorbance on a Nanodrop 2000c. Looking up the germline V gene yields CDR1 MDHEN and CDR2 SYDVKM. V drops 6 bases and J drops 1 base, leaving 22 bases in between. The CDR3 runs 17 amino acids, cysteine and phenylalanine included. Only the CDR3 part of the read is kept: 51 bases, read in frame from the first base.

TCR CDR3 regions were amplified from genomic DNA by multiplex PCR using the deep immunoSEQ assay. Extracted genomic DNA from each cell subset was spread evenly across all wells of several immunoSEQ 96-well plates, with each plate serving as a replicate. Each replicate PCR for sorted subsets received roughly 200 ng genomic DNA, equal to about 30,000 T cell genomes. The purified libraries were quantified using a Qubit 3.0 fluorometer, sized with a Bioanalyzer 2100, and then quantified again using the KAPA Library Quantification kit. A separate single-read 150-cycle Illumina NextSeq 550 flow cell was used to sequence each immunoSEQ 96-well plate. For the original study's pipeline: The immunoSEQ output contained only junctional sequences without quality scores, so filtering could not match that applied to full-length reads. To assign V/J genes and CDR3, sequences were annotated against IMGT germline references using PyIR, a Python wrapper for IgBLAST v1.9. Reads with weak V/J assignments (E-value above 1e-6), missing CDR3, stop codons, out-of-frame junctions, or ambiguous translated residues were removed. A V3J clonotype was defined by an identical inferred V gene, J gene, and CDR3 amino acid sequence. Percentage overlap between repertoires was calculated by dividing the number of shared unique clonotypes by the size of the smaller repertoire. Repertoire richness was assessed with RTK rarefaction, the Chao1 estimator, and Recon v2.1 estimates of unobserved clonotypes. Generation probabilities were computed with OLGA for all TCRbeta clonotypes obtained by the gDNA method from a handful of donors. Held by TCRdb, this immuneACCESS table contains in-frame sequences only and omits some clones. Under half of the omission traces to an unresolved V gene where checked; the cause of the rest is unknown. D and trimming come from the DNA, and the V and J calls and clone size come from that table. For this sample the table gives 650,000 to 800,000 clones, of which roughly nine tenths were detected only once. The ten biggest clones cover 24% of the sample.

Recombination linked TRBV28 to TRBJ2-7; TRBD1 could be the D gene, as 6 bases match. The sequenced sample was naive CD8+ T cells sorted from blood. Reading the label with the study, this specimen's cell subset or site is: CD45RA+CCR7+. The sequence derives from a man aged 25 to 40 in good health. The CDR3 in this case is CASSTLRSGTSSYEQYF. The base sequence is TGTGCCAGCAGCACTCTGAGATCCGGGACATCATCCTACGAGCAGTACTTC.